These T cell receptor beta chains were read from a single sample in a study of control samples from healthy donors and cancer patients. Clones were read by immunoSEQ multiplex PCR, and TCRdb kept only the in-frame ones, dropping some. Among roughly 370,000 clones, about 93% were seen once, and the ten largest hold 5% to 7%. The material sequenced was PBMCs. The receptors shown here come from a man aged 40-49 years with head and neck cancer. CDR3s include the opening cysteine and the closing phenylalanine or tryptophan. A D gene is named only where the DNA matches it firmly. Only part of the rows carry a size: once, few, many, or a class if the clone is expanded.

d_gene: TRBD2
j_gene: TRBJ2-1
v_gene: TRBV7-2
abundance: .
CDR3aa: CASSLVGLAVISYNEQFF
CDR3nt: TGTGCCAGCAGCTTAGTAGGGCTAGCGGTGATAAGCTACAATGAGCAGTTCTTC

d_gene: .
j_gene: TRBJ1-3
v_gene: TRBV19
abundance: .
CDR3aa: CASSTPRVQGRNSGNTIYF
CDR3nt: TGTGCCAGTAGTACCCCCAGGGTGCAGGGACGGAACTCTGGAAACACCATATATTTT

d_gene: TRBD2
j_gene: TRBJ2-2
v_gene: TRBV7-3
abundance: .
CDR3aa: CASSGGTTRNTGELFF
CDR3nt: TGTGCCAGCAGCGGGGGGACTACTAGGAACACCGGGGAGCTGTTTTTT

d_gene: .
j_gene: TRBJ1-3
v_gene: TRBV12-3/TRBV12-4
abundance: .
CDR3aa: CASSYVSGNTIYF
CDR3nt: TGTGCCAGCAGTTACGTATCCGGAAACACCATATATTTT

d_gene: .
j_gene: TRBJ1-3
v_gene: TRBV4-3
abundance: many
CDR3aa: CASSQDQRGPGNTIYF
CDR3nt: TGCGCCAGCAGCCAAGATCAGCGGGGCCCTGGAAACACCATATATTTT

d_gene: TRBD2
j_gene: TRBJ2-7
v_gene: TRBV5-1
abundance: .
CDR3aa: CASSLVGRGSSYEQYF
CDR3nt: TGCGCCAGCAGCTTGGTCGGGCGGGGGAGCTCCTACGAGCAGTACTTC

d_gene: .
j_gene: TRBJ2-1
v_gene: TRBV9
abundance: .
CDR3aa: CASSVTEYNEQFF
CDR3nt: TGTGCCAGCAGCGTGACTGAATACAATGAGCAGTTCTTC

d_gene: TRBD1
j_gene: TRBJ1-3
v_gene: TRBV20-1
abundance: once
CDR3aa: CSASLNRGVGNTIYF
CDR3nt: TGCAGTGCTAGTTTAAACAGGGGGGTTGGAAACACCATATATTTT

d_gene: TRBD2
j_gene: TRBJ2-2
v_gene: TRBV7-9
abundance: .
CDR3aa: CASSLVGTINTGELFF
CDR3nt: TGTGCCAGCAGCTTAGTAGGGACTATCAACACCGGGGAGCTGTTTTTT

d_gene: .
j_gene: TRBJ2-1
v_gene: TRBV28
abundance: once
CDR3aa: CASNRGGSSYNEQFF
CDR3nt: TGTGCCAGCAACCGGGGTGGGAGCTCCTACAATGAGCAGTTCTTC

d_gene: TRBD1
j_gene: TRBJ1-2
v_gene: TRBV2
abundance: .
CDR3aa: CASSRQGDYGYTF
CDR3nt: TGTGCCAGCAGTCGACAGGGGGACTATGGCTACACCTTC

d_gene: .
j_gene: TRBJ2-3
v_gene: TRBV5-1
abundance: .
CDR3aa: CASYRAPPSTDTQYF
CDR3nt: TGCGCCAGCTATAGGGCCCCACCTAGCACAGATACGCAGTATTTT

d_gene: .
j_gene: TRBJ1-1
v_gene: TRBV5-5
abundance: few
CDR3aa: CASSLLGHPNTEAFF
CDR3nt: TGTGCCAGCAGCTTGTTGGGACACCCAAACACTGAAGCTTTCTTT

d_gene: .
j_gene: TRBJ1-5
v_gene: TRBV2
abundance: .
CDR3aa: CASSEAIGVRSNQPQHF
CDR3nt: TGTGCCAGCAGTGAAGCGATAGGGGTAAGGAGCAATCAGCCCCAGCATTTT

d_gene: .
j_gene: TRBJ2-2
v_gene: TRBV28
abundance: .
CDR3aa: CASVDRTNAGELFF
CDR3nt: TGTGCCAGCGTCGACAGAACGAATGCCGGGGAGCTGTTTTTT

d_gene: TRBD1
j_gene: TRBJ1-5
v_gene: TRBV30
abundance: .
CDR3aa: CAWSGGTGYNQPQHF
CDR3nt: TGTGCCTGGAGTGGCGGGACAGGCTACAATCAGCCCCAGCATTTT

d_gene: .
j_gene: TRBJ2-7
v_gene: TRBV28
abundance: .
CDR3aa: CASSSRGKSYEQYF
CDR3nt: TGTGCCAGCAGTTCCCGCGGGAAATCCTACGAGCAGTACTTC

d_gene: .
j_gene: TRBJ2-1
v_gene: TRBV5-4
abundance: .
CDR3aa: CASSLKWEVEQFF
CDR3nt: TGTGCCAGCAGCTTGAAATGGGAAGTTGAGCAGTTCTTC

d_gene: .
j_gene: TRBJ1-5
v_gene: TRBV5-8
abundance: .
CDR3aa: CASIPPGGENQPQHF
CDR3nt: TGTGCCAGCATCCCACCCGGGGGGGAGAATCAGCCCCAGCATTTT